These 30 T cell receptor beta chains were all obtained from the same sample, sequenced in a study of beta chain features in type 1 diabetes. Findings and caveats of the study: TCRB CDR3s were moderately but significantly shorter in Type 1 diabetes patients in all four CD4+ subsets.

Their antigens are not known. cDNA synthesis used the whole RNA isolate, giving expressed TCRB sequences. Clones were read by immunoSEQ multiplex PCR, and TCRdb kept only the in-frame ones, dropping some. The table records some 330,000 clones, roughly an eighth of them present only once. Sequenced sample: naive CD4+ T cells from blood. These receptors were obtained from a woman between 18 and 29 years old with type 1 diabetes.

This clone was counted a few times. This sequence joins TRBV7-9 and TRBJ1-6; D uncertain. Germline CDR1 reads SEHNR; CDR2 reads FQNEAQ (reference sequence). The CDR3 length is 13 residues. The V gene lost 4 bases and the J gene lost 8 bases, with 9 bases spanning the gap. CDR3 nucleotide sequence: TGTGCCAGCAGCTCCGGGTCGGATTCACCCCTCCACTTT. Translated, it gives CASSSGSDSPLHF.

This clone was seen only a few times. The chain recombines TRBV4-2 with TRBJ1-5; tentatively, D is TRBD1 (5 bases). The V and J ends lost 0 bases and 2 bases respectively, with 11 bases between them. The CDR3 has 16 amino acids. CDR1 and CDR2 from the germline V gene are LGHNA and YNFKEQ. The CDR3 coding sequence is TGTGCCAGCAGCCAAGATCCCGGGGGGGGCAATCAGCCCCAGCATTTT. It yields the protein CASSQDPGGGNQPQHF.

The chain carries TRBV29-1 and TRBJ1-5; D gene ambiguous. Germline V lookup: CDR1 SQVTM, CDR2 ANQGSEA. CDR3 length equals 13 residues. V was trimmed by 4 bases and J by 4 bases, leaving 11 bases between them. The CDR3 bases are TGCAGCGTTGGGACTCGAGCAAATCAGCCCCAGCATTTT. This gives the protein CSVGTRANQPQHF.

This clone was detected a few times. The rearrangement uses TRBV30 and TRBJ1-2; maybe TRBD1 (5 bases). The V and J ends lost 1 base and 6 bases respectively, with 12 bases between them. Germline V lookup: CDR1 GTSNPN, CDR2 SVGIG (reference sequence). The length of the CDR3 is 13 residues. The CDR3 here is CAWSAGLRHGYTF. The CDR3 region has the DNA TGTGCCTGGAGTGCGGGACTGCGGCATGGCTACACCTTC.

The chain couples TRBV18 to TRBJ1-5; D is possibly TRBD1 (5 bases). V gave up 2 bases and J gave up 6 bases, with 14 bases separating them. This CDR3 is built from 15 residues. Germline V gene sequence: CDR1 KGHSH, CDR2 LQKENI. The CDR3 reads CASSPGGELVQPQHF. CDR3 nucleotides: TGTGCCAGCTCACCAGGAGGGGAATTGGTTCAGCCCCAGCATTTT.

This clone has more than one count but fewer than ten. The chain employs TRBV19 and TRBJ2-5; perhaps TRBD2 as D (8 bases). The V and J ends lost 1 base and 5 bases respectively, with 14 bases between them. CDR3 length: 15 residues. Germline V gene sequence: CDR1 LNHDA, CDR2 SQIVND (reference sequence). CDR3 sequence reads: CASSIAPGGGETQYF. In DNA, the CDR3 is TGTGCCAGTAGTATAGCCCCGGGAGGGGGCGAGACCCAGTACTTC.

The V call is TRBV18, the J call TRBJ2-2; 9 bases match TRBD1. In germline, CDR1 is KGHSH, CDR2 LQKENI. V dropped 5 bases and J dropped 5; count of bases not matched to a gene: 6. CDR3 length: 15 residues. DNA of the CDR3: TGTGCCAGCTCATTCCGGGACAGGGAAACCGGGGAGCTGTTTTTT. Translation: CASSFRDRETGELFF. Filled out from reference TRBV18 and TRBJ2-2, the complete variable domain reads NAGVMQNPRHLVRRRGQEARLRCSPMKGHSHVYWYRQLPEEGLKFMVYLQKENIIDESGMPKERFSAEFPKEGPSILRIQQVVRGDSAAYFCASSFRDRETGELFFGEGSRLTVL.

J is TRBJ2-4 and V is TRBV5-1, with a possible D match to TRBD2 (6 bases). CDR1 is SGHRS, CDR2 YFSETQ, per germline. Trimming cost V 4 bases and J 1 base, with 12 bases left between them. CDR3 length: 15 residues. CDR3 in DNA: TGCGCCAGCAGCCTGACCCGGGGGGCCAAAAACATTCAGTACTTC. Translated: CASSLTRGAKNIQYF.

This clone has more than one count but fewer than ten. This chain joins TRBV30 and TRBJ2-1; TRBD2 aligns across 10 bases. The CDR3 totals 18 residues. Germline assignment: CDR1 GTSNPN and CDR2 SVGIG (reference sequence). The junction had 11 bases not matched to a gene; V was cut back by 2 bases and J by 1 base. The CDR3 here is CAWSSGAGAGGSYNEQFF. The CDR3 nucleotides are TGTGCCTGGAGTTCAGGAGCGGGAGCGGGAGGGTCCTACAATGAGCAGTTCTTC. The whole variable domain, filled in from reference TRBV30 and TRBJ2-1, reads SQTIHQWPATLVQPVGSPLSLECTVEGTSNPNLYWYRQAAGRGLQLLFYSVGIGQISSEVPQNLSASRPQDRQFILSSKKLLLSDSGFYLCAWSSGAGAGGSYNEQFFGPGTRLTVL.

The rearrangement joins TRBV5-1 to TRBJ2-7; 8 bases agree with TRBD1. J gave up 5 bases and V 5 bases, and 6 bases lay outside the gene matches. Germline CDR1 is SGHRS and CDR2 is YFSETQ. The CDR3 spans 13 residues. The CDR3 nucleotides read TGCGCCAGCAGAGTACAGGGGGACGACGAGCAGTACTTC. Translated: CASRVQGDDEQYF.

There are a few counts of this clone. DNA of the CDR3: TGCGCCAGCAGCCAAGAGTTCCTAGCGGGAGTAGGGCCGCAGTACTTC. Translated, it gives CASSQEFLAGVGPQYF. The chain carries TRBV4-3 and TRBJ2-7; 10 bases line up with TRBD2. This CDR3 spans 16 amino acids. Looked up from germline, CDR1 is LGHNA and CDR2 is YSLEER. Trimming removed 0 bases from V and 9 bases from J; junction bases left unmatched: 11.

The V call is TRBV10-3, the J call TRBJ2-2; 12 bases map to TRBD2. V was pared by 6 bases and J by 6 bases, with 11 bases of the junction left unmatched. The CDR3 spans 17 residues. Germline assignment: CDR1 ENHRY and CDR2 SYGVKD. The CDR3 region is CAIRGRLAGVVPGELFF. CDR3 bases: TGTGCCATCAGGGGCCGACTAGCGGGAGTTGTACCCGGGGAGCTGTTTTTT.

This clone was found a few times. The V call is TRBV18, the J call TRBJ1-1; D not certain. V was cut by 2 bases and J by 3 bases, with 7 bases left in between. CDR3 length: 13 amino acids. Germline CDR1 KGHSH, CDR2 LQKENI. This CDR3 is CASSPFGDTEAFF. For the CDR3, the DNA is TGTGCCAGCTCACCATTCGGGGACACTGAAGCTTTCTTT.

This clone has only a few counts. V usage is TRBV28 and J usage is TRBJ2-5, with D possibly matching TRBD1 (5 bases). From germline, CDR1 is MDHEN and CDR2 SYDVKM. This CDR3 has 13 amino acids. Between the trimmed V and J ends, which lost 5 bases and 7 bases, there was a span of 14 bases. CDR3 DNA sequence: TGTGCCAGCAGTATACAGGCCAAGGGGACCCAGTACTTC. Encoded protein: CASSIQAKGTQYF.

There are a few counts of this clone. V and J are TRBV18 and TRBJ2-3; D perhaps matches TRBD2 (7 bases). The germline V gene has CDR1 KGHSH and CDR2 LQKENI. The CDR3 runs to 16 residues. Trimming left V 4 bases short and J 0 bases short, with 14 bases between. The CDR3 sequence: CASSLRGGASTDTQYF. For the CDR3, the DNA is TGTGCCAGCTCACTACGAGGGGGGGCTAGCACAGATACGCAGTATTTT.

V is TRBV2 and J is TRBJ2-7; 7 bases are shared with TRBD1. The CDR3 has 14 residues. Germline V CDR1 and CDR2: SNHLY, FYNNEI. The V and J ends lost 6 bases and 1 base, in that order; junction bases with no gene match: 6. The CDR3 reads CASSEGAGSYEQYF. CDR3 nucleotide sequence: TGTGCCAGCAGCGAGGGGGCAGGATCCTACGAGCAGTACTTC.

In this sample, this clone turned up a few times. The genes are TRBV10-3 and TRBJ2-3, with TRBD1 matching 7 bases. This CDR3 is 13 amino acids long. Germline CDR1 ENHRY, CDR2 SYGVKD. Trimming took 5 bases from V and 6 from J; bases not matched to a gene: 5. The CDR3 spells CAISRQGTDTQYF. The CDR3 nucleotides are TGTGCCATCAGTAGACAGGGAACGGATACGCAGTATTTT.

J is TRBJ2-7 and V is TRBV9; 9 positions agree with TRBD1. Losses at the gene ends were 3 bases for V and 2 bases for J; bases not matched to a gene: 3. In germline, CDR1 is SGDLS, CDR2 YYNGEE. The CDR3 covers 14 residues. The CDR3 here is CASSAGTGPYEQYF. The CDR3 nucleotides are TGTGCCAGCAGCGCCGGGACAGGGCCCTACGAGCAGTACTTC.

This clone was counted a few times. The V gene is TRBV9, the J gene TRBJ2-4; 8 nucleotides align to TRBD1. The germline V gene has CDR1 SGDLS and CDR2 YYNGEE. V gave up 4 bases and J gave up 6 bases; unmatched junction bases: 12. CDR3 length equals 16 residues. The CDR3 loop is CASSTSPTGVANIQYF. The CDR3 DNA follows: TGTGCCAGCAGCACTAGCCCGACAGGGGTCGCAAACATTCAGTACTTC. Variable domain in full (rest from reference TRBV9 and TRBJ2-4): DSGVTQTPKHLITATGQRVTLRCSPRSGDLSVYWYQQSLDQGLQFLIQYYNGEERAKGNILERFSAQQFPDLHSELNLSSLELGDSALYFCASSTSPTGVANIQYFGAGTRLSVL.

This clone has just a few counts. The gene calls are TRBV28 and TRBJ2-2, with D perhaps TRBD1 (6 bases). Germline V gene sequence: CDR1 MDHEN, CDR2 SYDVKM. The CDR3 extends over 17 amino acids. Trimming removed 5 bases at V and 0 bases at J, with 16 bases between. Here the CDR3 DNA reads TGTGCCAGCAGTCCTCAGGGGACGTTCGCGAACACCGGGGAGCTGTTTTTT. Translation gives CASSPQGTFANTGELFF.

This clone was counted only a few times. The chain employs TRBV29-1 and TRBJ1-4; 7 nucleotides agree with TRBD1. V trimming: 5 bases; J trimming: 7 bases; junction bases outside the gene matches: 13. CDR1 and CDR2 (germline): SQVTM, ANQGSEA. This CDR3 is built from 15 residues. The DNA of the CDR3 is TGCAGCGTTCCGGCCAAGGGGGCATGGGGTGAAAAACTGTTTTTT. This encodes CSVPAKGAWGEKLFF.

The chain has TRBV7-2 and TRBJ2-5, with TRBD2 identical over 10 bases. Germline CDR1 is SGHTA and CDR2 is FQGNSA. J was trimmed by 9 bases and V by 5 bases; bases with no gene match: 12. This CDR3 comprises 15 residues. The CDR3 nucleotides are TGTGCCAGCAGCAGGGAGGGAGCGGGGGGGTGGGCCCAGTACTTC. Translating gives CASSREGAGGWAQYF.

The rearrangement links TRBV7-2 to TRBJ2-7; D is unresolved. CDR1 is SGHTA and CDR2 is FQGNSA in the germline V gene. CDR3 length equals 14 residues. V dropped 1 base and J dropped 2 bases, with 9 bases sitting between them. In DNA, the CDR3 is TGTGCCAGCAGCTTAGGTTTGCGAGCCTACGAGCAGTACTTC. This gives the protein CASSLGLRAYEQYF. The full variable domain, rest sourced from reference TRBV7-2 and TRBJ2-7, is GAGVSQSPSNKVTEKGKDVELRCDPISGHTALYWYRQSLGQGLEFLIYFQGNSAPDKSGLPSDRFSAERTGGSVSTLTIQRTQQEDSAVYLCASSLGLRAYEQYFGPGTRLTVT.

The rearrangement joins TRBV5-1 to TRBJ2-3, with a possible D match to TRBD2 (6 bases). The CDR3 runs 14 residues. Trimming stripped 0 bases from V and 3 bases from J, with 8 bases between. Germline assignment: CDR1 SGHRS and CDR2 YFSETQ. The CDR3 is CASSLVAGTDTQYF. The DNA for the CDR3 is TGCGCCAGCAGCTTGGTTGCGGGGACAGATACGCAGTATTTT.

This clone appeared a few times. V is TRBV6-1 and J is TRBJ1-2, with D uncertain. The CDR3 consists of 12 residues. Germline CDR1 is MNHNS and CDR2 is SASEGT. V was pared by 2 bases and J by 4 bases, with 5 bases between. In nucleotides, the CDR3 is TGTGCCAGCAGTGAACGGAGCTATGGCTACACCTTC. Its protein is CASSERSYGYTF.

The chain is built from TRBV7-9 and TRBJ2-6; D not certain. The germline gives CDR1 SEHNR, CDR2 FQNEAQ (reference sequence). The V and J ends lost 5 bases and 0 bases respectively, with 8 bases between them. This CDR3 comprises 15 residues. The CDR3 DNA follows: TGTGCCAGCAGCCCTGTCCTCTCTGGGGCCAACGTCCTGACTTTC. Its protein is CASSPVLSGANVLTF.

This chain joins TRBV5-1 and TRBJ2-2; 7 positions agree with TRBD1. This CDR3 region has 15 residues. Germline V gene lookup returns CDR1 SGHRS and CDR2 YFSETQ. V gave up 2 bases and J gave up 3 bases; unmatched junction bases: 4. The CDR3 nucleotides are TGCGCCAGCAGCTTTATCGACAGGGACACCGGGGAGCTGTTTTTT. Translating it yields CASSFIDRDTGELFF.

The DNA of the CDR3 is TGTGCCAGCAGTCAAGGGACTAGCGAGCAGTACTTC. Translated, it gives CASSQGTSEQYF. This chain links TRBV25-1 with TRBJ2-7; 8 bases map to TRBD2. The CDR3 covers 12 residues. The trim removed 5 bases at V and 6 bases at J, leaving 3 bases unmatched. The germline V gene has CDR1 MGHDK and CDR2 SYGVNS.

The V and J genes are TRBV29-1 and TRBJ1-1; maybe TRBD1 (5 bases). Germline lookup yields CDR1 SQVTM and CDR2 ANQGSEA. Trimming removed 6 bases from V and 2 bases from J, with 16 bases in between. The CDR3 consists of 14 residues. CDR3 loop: CSVRPDIPNTEAFF. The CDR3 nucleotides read TGCAGCGTACGGCCGGACATCCCAAACACTGAAGCTTTCTTT.

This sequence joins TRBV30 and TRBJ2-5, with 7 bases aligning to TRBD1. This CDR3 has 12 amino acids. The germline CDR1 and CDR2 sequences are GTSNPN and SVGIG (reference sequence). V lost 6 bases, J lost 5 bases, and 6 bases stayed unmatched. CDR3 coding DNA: TGTGCCTGCAGTACAGGGGCGGAGACCCAGTACTTC. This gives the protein CACSTGAETQYF.